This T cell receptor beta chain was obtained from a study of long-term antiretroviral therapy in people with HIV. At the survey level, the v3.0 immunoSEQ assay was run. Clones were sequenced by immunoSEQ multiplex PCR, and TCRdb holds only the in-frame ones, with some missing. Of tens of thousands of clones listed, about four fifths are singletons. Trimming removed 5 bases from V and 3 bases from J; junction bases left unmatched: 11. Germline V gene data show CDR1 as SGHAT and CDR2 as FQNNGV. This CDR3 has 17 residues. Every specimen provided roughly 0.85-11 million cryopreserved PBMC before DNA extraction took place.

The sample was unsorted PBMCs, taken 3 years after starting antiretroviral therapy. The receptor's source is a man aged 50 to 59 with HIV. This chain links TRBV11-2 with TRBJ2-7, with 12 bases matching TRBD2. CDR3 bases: TGTGCCAGCAGCCCCGCTGGACTAGCGGGAACGGGCTACGAGCAGTACTTC. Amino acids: CASSPAGLAGTGYEQYF.